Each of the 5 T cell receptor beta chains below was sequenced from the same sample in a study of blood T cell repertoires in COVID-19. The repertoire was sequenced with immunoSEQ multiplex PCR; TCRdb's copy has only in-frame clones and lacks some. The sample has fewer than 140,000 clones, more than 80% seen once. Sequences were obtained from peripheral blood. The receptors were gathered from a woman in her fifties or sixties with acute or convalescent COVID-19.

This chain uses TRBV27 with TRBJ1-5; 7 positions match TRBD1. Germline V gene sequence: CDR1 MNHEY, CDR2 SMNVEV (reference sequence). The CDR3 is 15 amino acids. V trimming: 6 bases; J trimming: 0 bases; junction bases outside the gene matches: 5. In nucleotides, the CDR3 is TGTGCCAGCAGCATCAGGGGGGATAGCAATCAGCCCCAGCATTTT. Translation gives CASSIRGDSNQPQHF.

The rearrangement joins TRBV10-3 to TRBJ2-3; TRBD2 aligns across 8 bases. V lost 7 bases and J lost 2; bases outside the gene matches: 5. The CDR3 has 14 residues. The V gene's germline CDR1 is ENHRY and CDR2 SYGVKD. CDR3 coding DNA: TGTGCCATCAATCCAGCGGGAGACACAGATACGCAGTATTTT. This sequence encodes CAINPAGDTDTQYF.

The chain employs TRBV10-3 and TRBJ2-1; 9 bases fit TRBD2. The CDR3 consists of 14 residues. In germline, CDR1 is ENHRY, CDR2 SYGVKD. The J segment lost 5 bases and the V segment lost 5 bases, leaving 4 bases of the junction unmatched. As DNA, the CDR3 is TGTGCCATCAGTTCTAGCGGGACCGACAATGAGCAGTTCTTC. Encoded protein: CAISSSGTDNEQFF.

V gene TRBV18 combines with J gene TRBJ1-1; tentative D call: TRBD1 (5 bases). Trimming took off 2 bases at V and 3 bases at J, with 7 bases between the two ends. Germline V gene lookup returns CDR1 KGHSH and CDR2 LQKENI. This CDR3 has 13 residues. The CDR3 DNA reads TGTGCCAGCTCACCATCGGGGGACACTGAAGCTTTCTTT. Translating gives CASSPSGDTEAFF.

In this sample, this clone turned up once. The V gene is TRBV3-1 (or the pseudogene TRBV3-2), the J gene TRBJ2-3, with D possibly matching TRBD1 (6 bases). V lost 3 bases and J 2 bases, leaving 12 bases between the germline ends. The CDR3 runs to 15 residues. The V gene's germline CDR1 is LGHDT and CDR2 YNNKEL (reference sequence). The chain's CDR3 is CASSQGARHTDTQYF. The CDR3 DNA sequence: TGTGCCAGCAGCCAGGGGGCAAGGCACACAGATACGCAGTATTTT.